Sequencing of this T cell receptor (beta chain) was carried out in a study of early T cells in non-severe SARS-CoV-2 infection. The CDR3 loop spans 14 amino acids. V shed 0 bases and J 6 bases; nucleotides not matched to a gene: 3. Per the germline V gene, CDR1 is SGHVS and CDR2 is FNYEAQ. Each single cDNA molecule received a unique molecular identifier. TCRdb reprocessed the 5' RACE reads with MiXCR, giving one entry per CDR3 protein. Here the sample spans tens of thousands of distinct CDR3 sequences, about 5.7% being singletons. This clonotype showed up just a few times. The antigen is unknown. General observations from the study: VDJdb-based matching was biased toward anti-spike CD8 responses and missed private and CD4 specificities.

The rearrangement links TRBV7-6 to TRBJ1-1; TRBD1 aligns across 8 bases. The TCR was taken from an adult who was a healthcare worker with PCR-confirmed SARS-CoV-2 infection or an uninfected control (not recorded which). The sample was whole blood, taken at baseline. CDR3 nucleotides: TGTGCCAGCAGCTTAGCGGGGGGACAGGCTGAAGCTTTCTTT. Its translation is CASSLAGGQAEAFF.